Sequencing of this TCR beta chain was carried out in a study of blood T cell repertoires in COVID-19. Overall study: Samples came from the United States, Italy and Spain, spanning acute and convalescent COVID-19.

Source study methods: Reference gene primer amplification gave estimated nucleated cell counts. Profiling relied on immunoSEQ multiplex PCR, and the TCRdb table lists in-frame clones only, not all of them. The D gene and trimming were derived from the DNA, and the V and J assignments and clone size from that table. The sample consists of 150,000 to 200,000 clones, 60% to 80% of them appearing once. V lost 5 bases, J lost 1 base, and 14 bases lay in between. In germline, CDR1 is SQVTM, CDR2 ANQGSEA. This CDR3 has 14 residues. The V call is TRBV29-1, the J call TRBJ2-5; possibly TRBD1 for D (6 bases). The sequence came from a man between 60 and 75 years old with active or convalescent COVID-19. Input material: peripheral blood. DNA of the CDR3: TGCAGCGTTTTCTCCAGGGGTCTCCAAGAGACCCAGTACTTC. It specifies CSVFSRGLQETQYF.